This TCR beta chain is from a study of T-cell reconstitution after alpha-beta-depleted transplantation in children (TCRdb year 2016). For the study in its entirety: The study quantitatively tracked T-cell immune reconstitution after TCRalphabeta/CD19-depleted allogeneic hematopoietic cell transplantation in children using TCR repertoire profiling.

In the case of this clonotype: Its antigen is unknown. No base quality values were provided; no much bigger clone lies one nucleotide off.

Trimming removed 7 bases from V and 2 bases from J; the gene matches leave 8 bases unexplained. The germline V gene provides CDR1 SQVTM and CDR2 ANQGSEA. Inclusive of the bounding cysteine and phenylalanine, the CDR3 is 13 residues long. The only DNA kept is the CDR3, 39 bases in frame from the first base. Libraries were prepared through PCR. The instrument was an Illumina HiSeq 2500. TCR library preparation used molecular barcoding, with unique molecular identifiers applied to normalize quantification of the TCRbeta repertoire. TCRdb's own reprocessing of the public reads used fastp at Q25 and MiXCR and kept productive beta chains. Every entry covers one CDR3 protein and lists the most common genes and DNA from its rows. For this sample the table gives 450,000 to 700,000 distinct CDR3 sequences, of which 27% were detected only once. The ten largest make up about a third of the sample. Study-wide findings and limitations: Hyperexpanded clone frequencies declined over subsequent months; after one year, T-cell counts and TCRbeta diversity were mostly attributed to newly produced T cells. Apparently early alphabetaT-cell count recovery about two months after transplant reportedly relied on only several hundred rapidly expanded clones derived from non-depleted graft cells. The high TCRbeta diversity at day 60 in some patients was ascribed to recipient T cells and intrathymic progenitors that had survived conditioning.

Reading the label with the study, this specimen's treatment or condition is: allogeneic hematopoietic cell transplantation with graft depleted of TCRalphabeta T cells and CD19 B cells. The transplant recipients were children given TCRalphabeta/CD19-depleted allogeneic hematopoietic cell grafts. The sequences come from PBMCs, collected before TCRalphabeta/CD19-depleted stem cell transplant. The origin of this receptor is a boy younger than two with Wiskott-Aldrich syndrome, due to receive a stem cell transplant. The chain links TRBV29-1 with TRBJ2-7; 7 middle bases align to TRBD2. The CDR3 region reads CSARGRATYEQYF. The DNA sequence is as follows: TGCAGCGCTCGAGGGAGGGCCACCTACGAGCAGTACTTC.